These 5 T cell receptor beta chains came from one sample sequenced in a study of CD8 T cells in Susac syndrome. Random hexamers served to reverse transcribe roughly 0.5 to 1 ug RNA. TCRdb recomputed calls from the immunoSEQ multiplex PCR reads with MiXCR, one row per CDR3 protein. The sample consists of some 200,000 distinct CDR3 sequences, approximately 95% of them appearing once. Sequenced sample: CD4+ T cells from PBMCs. The receptors shown here come from a human donor with Susac syndrome.

This rearrangement joins TRBV3-1 to TRBJ2-3; the match to TRBD2 covers 8 bases. CDR1 and CDR2 from the germline V gene are LGHDT and YNNKEL (reference sequence). The junction had 5 bases not matched to a gene; V was cut back by 3 bases and J by 3 bases. The CDR3 extends over 15 amino acids. The CDR3 DNA reads as TGTGCCAGCAGCCACGCGGGGGGCATAACAGATACGCAGTATTTT. It yields the protein CASSHAGGITDTQYF.

The chain joins TRBV20-1 to TRBJ2-1; D is unclear. Germline lookup yields CDR1 DFQATT and CDR2 SNEGSKA (reference sequence). Trimming took off 6 bases at V and 7 bases at J, with 19 bases between the two ends. CDR3 length equals 14 residues. The DNA for the CDR3 is TGCAGTGCCTCACTGGGCTCTAGGCATAATGAGCAGTTCTTC. Translation gives CSASLGSRHNEQFF.

CDR3 amino acids: CSAFAGSSYEQYF. The CDR3 bases are TGCAGCGCCTTCGCAGGGAGCTCCTACGAGCAGTACTTC. The genes are TRBV29-1 and TRBJ2-7; the D call may be TRBD1 or TRBD2 (5 bases each). V was pared by 7 bases and J by 0 bases, with 13 bases between. The germline V gene encodes CDR1 SQVTM and CDR2 ANQGSEA. This CDR3 region has 13 residues.

This chain connects TRBV20-1 to TRBJ2-4; D remains ambiguous. This CDR3 contains 12 residues. Looked up from germline, CDR1 is DFQATT and CDR2 is SNEGSKA (reference sequence). The V gene lost 0 bases and the J gene lost 1 base, with 1 base spanning the gap. CDR3 in DNA: TGCAGTGCTAGAGAGGCCAAAAACATTCAGTACTTC. Translating it yields CSAREAKNIQYF.

This clonotype was recorded a few times. The gene calls are TRBV10-3 and TRBJ2-3, with D tentatively TRBD1 (5 bases). Deletions cut 6 bases from V and 1 base from J, with 14 bases between. Looked up from germline, CDR1 is ENHRY and CDR2 is SYGVKD. The CDR3 has 15 amino acids. Here the CDR3 reads CAIRADSTGTDTQYF. DNA for the CDR3: TGTGCCATCAGGGCCGACAGTACAGGCACAGATACGCAGTATTTT.